The 15 T cell receptor beta chains in this list originate from one sample, sequenced in a study of metastatic and nonmetastatic thyroid tumors. The entire patient cohort was treatment-naive prior to thyroid surgery. TCRdb reprocessed the PCR reads using MiXCR. The sample has fewer than 35,000 clones, less than 25% seen once; the top ten hold 2.4%. Sequencing was carried out using blood. Every receptor here comes from a female donor with papillary thyroid cancer or a benign thyroid nodule (not recorded which). Some clones in this sample may be carry-over from other donors' samples.

This clone was counted at least ten times. The genes are TRBV7-9 and TRBJ1-1, with D tentatively TRBD1 (6 bases). Germline V gives CDR1 SEHNR, CDR2 FQNEAQ (reference sequence). The CDR3 is 14 residues long. V was shortened by 2 bases and J by 1 base, with 8 bases between the two germline ends. CDR3 in DNA: TGTGCCAGCAGCTTAACAGGGCAGAACACTGAAGCTTTCTTT. This gives the protein CASSLTGQNTEAFF.

This clone was recorded at least ten times. The V call is TRBV7-9, the J call TRBJ1-1, with a weak D call TRBD1 (5 bases). This CDR3 is built from 14 residues. Trimming took 0 bases from V and 8 from J, leaving 13 bases between them. Per germline, CDR1 SEHNR and CDR2 FQNEAQ (reference sequence). This CDR3 reads CASSLARGGWEAFF. Written as DNA, the CDR3 is TGTGCCAGCAGCTTAGCGAGGGGCGGATGGGAAGCTTTCTTT.

There are many counts of this clone. The chain combines TRBV2 with TRBJ1-1; D uncertain. Germline assignment: CDR1 SNHLY and CDR2 FYNNEI. The germline V and J ends were trimmed by 2 bases and 1 base, with 11 bases remaining between them. The CDR3 has 15 amino acids. The CDR3 reads CASSEWVSGNTEAFF. The CDR3 coding sequence is TGTGCCAGCAGTGAATGGGTCAGCGGGAACACTGAAGCTTTCTTT.

This clone was detected ten times or more. The CDR3 sequence: CASSQDPGGRNEQFF. As DNA, the CDR3 is TGTGCCAGCAGCCAAGATCCGGGCGGGAGAAATGAGCAGTTCTTC. The rearrangement uses TRBV3-1 and TRBJ2-1; TRBD2 matches 7 bases. There are 15 residues in the CDR3. The trim removed 0 bases at V and 7 bases at J, leaving 6 bases unmatched. Germline V lookup: CDR1 LGHDT, CDR2 YNNKEL (reference sequence).

The rearrangement uses TRBV11-2 and TRBJ2-5, with a tentative D call TRBD1 (6 bases). V was trimmed by 5 bases and J by 1 base, leaving 11 bases between them. Germline V lookup: CDR1 SGHAT, CDR2 FQNNGV. This CDR3 is 14 amino acids long. Written as DNA, the CDR3 is TGTGCCAGCAGCCCAGGACAGTTCCAAGAGACCCAGTACTTC. It is translated as CASSPGQFQETQYF.

By share, this clone counts as medium-sized. The genes are TRBV2 and TRBJ2-7; D not resolved. This CDR3 is built from 15 residues. V shed 2 bases and J shed 4 bases, with 15 bases lying between them. Germline-derived CDR1 and CDR2 are SNHLY and FYNNEI. The CDR3 sequence is CASSESAGRRYEQYF. CDR3 in DNA: TGTGCCAGCAGTGAATCCGCTGGGCGTCGGTACGAGCAGTACTTC.

Worth noting for this clone: A read error may account for a junction end that differs from germline. The chain couples TRBV5-1 to TRBJ1-2; TRBD1 agrees at 7 bases. This CDR3 spans 15 amino acids. In germline, CDR1 is SGHRS, CDR2 YFSETQ. The CDR3 reads CASSLYGQAQYVYTF. Here the CDR3 DNA reads TGCGCCAGCAGCTTGTATGGACAGGCCCAATATGTCTACACCTTC.

In this sample, this clone turned up many times. This rearrangement joins TRBV27 to TRBJ1-2; D unresolved. The CDR3 loop spans 14 amino acids. V lost 5 bases to trimming and J lost 0 bases, with 10 bases between them. Per germline, CDR1 MNHEY and CDR2 SMNVEV (reference sequence). The CDR3: CASSLSASNYGYTF. DNA for the CDR3: TGTGCCAGCAGTCTCTCGGCGTCTAACTATGGCTACACCTTC.

About this clone itself: The germline gene is not matched at one end of the junction; a read error may be the cause. The chain carries TRBV6-2 or TRBV6-3 and TRBJ2-1; weak D call: TRBD2 (6 bases). CDR3 size: 12 residues. Germline values: CDR1 MNHEY, CDR2 SVGEGT. The CDR3 here is CGSSSGLLDQFF. In DNA form, the CDR3 reads TGTGGCAGCAGCTCGGGACTTTTAGATCAGTTCTTC.

This chain connects TRBV6-2 or TRBV6-3 to TRBJ1-5; D gene unclear. The length of the CDR3 is 17 residues. Germline V gene sequence: CDR1 MNHEY, CDR2 SVGEGT. Deletions cut 4 bases from V and 2 bases from J, with 18 bases between. The CDR3 protein is CASSSRAARGGNQPQHF. The CDR3, as DNA: TGTGCCAGCAGTTCTCGGGCCGCACGGGGTGGCAATCAGCCCCAGCATTTT.

By frequency in the sample, this clone is medium-sized. The chain combines TRBV24-1 with TRBJ2-7; 9 bases agree with TRBD1. This CDR3 is built from 15 residues. Trimming removed 4 bases from V and 5 bases from J; junction bases left unmatched: 8. The germline gives CDR1 KGHDR, CDR2 SFDVKD. This CDR3 reads CATSDPGQGINEQYF. The DNA of the CDR3 is TGTGCCACCAGTGACCCGGGACAGGGTATCAACGAGCAGTACTTC.

V and J are TRBV2 and TRBJ2-7; possibly TRBD2 for D (6 bases). Germline V gene lookup returns CDR1 SNHLY and CDR2 FYNNEI. Trimming left V 1 base short and J 3 bases short, with 13 bases between. This CDR3 comprises 15 residues. The CDR3 DNA reads as TGTGCCAGCAGTGAAGAGACTAGAGGATTCTACGAGCAGTACTTC. Translated, it gives CASSEETRGFYEQYF.

This clone appeared many times. This chain connects TRBV20-1 to TRBJ1-2; 10 bases are a match to TRBD1. Germline CDR1 DFQATT, CDR2 SNEGSKA (reference sequence). The length of the CDR3 is 13 residues. V shed 1 base and J 7 bases; nucleotides not matched to a gene: 3. CDR3 sequence (DNA): TGCAGTGCTAGAGTAGGGACAGGGGCTGGCTACACCTTC. Protein: CSARVGTGAGYTF.

The chain employs TRBV10-3 and TRBJ1-5; D uncertain. V gave up 7 bases and J gave up 7 bases, with 14 bases separating them. The germline CDR1 and CDR2 sequences are ENHRY and SYGVKD. This CDR3 contains 13 residues. CDR3 residues: CAINSMEEQPQHF. The DNA for the CDR3 is TGTGCCATCAATAGCATGGAGGAACAGCCCCAGCATTTT.

Many counts were recorded for this clone. At the DNA level, this CDR3 is encoded by other sequences in the same sample as well. The genes are TRBV2 and TRBJ2-5; D not certain. This CDR3 region has 18 residues. The germline V gene has CDR1 SNHLY and CDR2 FYNNEI. Deletions cut 5 bases from V and 3 bases from J, with 25 bases between. CDR3 region: CASSPILGGATEEETQYF. DNA for the CDR3: TGTGCCAGCAGTCCTATCCTTGGCGGAGCGACCGAAGAAGAGACCCAGTACTTC.